Each of the 7 T cell receptor beta chains below was sequenced from the same sample in a study of shared clonotypes between healthy human individuals (TCRdb year 2020). The library was generated by the immunoSEQ multiplex PCR assay. The source is immuneACCESS, and TCRdb retained only in-frame sequences with V and J called. Part of the clones is not carried over; for the studies checked, unresolved V genes explain less than half of this, and the remainder is unexplained. In this sample the table shows roughly 2,300,000 clones, 85% to 95% of which occur a single time. The top ten hold approximately 0.41% of the sample. The material sequenced was naive CD4+ T cells from PBMCs. Per the publication, the cell subset or site label means: CD45RA+ positively selected. All receptors derive from a man aged 18 to 30 in good health. Some clones in this sample may be carry-over from other donors' samples.

This sequence joins TRBV13 and TRBJ2-1, with 8 bases matching TRBD1. Trimming removed 2 bases from V and 15 bases from J; junction bases left unmatched: 12. The CDR3 length is 14 residues. The germline V gene encodes CDR1 PRHDT and CDR2 FYEKMQ (reference sequence). The CDR3 loop is CASSLYAGGPLRFF. CDR3 bases: TGTGCCAGCAGCTTATATGCAGGGGGCCCCCTCCGGTTCTTC.

This chain uses TRBV4-2 with TRBJ2-7; 9 bases map to TRBD2. CDR1 is LGHNA and CDR2 is YNFKEQ in the germline V gene. The CDR3 is 16 amino acids. Unmatched junction bases numbered 7, after V lost 2 bases and J lost 2 bases. Here the CDR3 DNA reads TGTGCCAGCAGCCAAACTCCAGCTAGCGGGACCTACGAGCAGTACTTC. Translated, it gives CASSQTPASGTYEQYF.

The rearrangement joins TRBV5-1 to TRBJ1-1; 11 nucleotides agree with TRBD1. Germline CDR1 SGHRS, CDR2 YFSETQ. The CDR3 is 19 residues long. The ends lost 4 bases at V and 0 bases at J; junction bases unmatched: 14. The CDR3 DNA reads TGCGCCAGCAGCCGACTGCGAGGGACAGGGGGTTCTATGAACACTGAAGCTTTCTTT. Its translation is CASSRLRGTGGSMNTEAFF.

Concerning this clone: The sample holds other DNA sequences that translate to the same CDR3. CDR3 nucleotide sequence: TGTGCCAGCAGTCTCTGGACAGAGAACTATGGCTACACCTTC. Amino acid sequence: CASSLWTENYGYTF. V is TRBV28 and J is TRBJ1-2; perhaps TRBD1 as D (6 bases). CDR3 length: 14 residues. The germline V gene has CDR1 MDHEN and CDR2 SYDVKM. V was pared by 5 bases and J by 2 bases, with 12 bases between.

The CDR3 sequence: CASSDPYGAKNIQYF. In nucleotides, the CDR3 is TGTGCCAGTTCGGACCCCTATGGAGCCAAAAACATTCAGTACTTC. J is TRBJ2-4 and V is TRBV19; D is undetermined. V was shortened by 8 bases and J by 0 bases, with 14 bases between the two germline ends. Germline values: CDR1 LNHDA, CDR2 SQIVND (reference sequence). The length of the CDR3 is 15 residues.

The chain couples TRBV7-9 to TRBJ1-5; TRBD1 aligns across 8 bases. Germline CDR1 and CDR2: SEHNR and FQNEAQ (reference sequence). This CDR3 comprises 15 residues. V dropped 5 bases and J dropped 1; count of bases not matched to a gene: 4. The CDR3 sequence: CASSRTGLSNQPQHF. CDR3 in DNA: TGTGCCAGCAGCCGGACAGGGCTCAGCAATCAGCCCCAGCATTTT.

The rearrangement uses TRBV30 and TRBJ2-1, with D perhaps matching TRBD1 or TRBD2 (6 bases each). V was shortened by 4 bases and J by 8 bases, with 12 bases between the two germline ends. The CDR3 loop spans 12 amino acids. Germline values: CDR1 GTSNPN, CDR2 SVGIG (reference sequence). CDR3 DNA: TGTGCCTGGAATAATAGGGGGGATGAGCAGTTCTTC. It encodes CAWNNRGDEQFF.